This T cell receptor (beta chain) was captured in a study of cytomegalovirus exposure and HLA in healthy donors. The donors were members of the validation cohort, which comprised more than 90 subjects and was separate from the first cohort of 666 subjects. For this clone: The antigen is unknown.

Repertoires were generated with immunoSEQ multiplex PCR, while TCRdb's copy carries only in-frame clones and drops some. The top ten hold 2.9% of the sample, which has approximately 200,000 clones, 88% seen once. General observations from the study: A list of approximately 150 TCR beta chains associated with cytomegalovirus was given.

The junction had 10 bases not matched to a gene; V was cut back by 5 bases and J by 0 bases. CDR3 size: 16 residues. The germline CDR1 and CDR2 sequences are SGHNT and YYREEE (reference sequence). Material for sequencing was PBMCs. The rearrangement links TRBV5-4 to TRBJ1-1, with 7 bases that match TRBD1. The sequence derives from a woman younger than 35 in good health and CMV-seronegative. CDR3 DNA sequence: TGTGCCAGCAGAACCCGGAGGGGGCGATTGAACACTGAAGCTTTCTTT. Translating it yields CASRTRRGRLNTEAFF.